Listed below are T cell receptor beta chains from one sample, sequenced in a study of beta chain features in type 1 diabetes. Libraries were prepared by immunoSEQ multiplex PCR; TCRdb keeps only in-frame clonotypes and omits some of them. The top ten clones hold more than 0.009% of a sample with about 260,000 clones, roughly a quarter of them seen once. Sequences were obtained from naive CD4+ T cells from blood. These receptors were taken from a woman aged 25 to 39 with type 1 diabetes. Both conserved end residues are part of each CDR3. A D gene is named only where the DNA matches it firmly. Expanded clones are given a class, and other clones once, few, many or no size at all.

cdr3_aa cdr3_nt j_call v_call clone_size d_call
CAVQGQETQYF TGTGCCGTCCAGGGCCAAGAGACCCAGTACTTC TRBJ2-5 TRBV2 . .
CASSFPRTGGYNEQFF TGTGCCAGCAGCTTCCCCAGGACAGGGGGCTACAATGAGCAGTTCTTC TRBJ2-1 TRBV5-6 few TRBD1
CASSLDGYEQYF TGTGCCAGCAGCTTAGACGGCTACGAGCAGTACTTC TRBJ2-7 TRBV11-2 . .
CASSLGRLYGYTF TGTGCCAGCAGTTTAGGGAGGCTCTACGGCTACACCTTC TRBJ1-2 TRBV28 . .
CASSLGDSSNQPQHF TGTGCCAGCAGCTTAGGGGACAGTAGCAATCAGCCCCAGCATTTT TRBJ1-5 TRBV7-9 few TRBD1
CASSYSNAGQSYEQYF TGTGCCAGCAGTTACTCGAATGCCGGACAGAGTTACGAGCAGTACTTC TRBJ2-7 TRBV6-5 few .
CASSGTSGPAGEQYF TGCGCCAGCAGCGGGACTAGCGGGCCGGCGGGGGAGCAGTACTTC TRBJ2-7 TRBV5-1 . TRBD2
CASSPRTNVDTEAFF TGTGCCAGCAGCCCCCGGACAAATGTGGACACTGAAGCTTTCTTT TRBJ1-1 TRBV5-4 . .
CAIRGGNEKLFF TGTGCCATCCGGGGAGGGAATGAAAAACTGTTTTTT TRBJ1-4 TRBV10-3 . .
CASSQAGKTYEQYF TGCGCCAGCAGCCAGGCCGGGAAAACCTACGAGCAGTACTTC TRBJ2-7 TRBV4-1 . .
CAWSHRFEAFF TGTGCCTGGAGCCACAGGTTTGAAGCTTTCTTT TRBJ1-1 TRBV30 few .
CASSIRQGDQPQHF TGTGCCAGTAGTATACGGCAGGGGGACCAGCCCCAGCATTTT TRBJ1-5 TRBV19 few TRBD1
CAWSLGNTIYF TGTGCCTGGAGTCTGGGAAACACCATATATTTT TRBJ1-3 TRBV30 few .
CASSLGVSGNTIYF TGTGCCAGCAGCTTAGGCGTCTCTGGAAACACCATATATTTT TRBJ1-3 TRBV13 once .
CASSYQGESYGYTF TGTGCCAGCAGTTACCAGGGTGAAAGTTATGGCTACACCTTC TRBJ1-2 TRBV6-5 . .
CASSYTGTGGHQPQHF TGTGCCAGCAGCTACACCGGGACAGGGGGCCATCAGCCCCAGCATTTT TRBJ1-5 TRBV7-2 . TRBD1
CASSFGSENIQYF TGTGCCAGCAGCTTTGGGAGTGAAAACATTCAGTACTTC TRBJ2-4 TRBV11-2 few .
CASSPLQGDPYQETQYF TGTGCCAGCTCACCGTTACAGGGGGACCCGTACCAAGAGACCCAGTACTTC TRBJ2-5 TRBV18 few TRBD1
CSAAQRLGPSTDTQYF TGCAGCGCCGCACAGAGACTAGGCCCTAGCACAGATACGCAGTATTTT TRBJ2-3 TRBV29-1 . .
CSVVPQGIDTEAFF TGCAGCGTTGTTCCACAGGGTATCGACACTGAAGCTTTCTTT TRBJ1-1 TRBV29-1 few .
CASSLAGQGGLDGYTF TGTGCCAGCAGCTTGGCCGGACAGGGAGGTTTAGATGGCTACACCTTC TRBJ1-2 TRBV5-6 . TRBD1
CASSELAGDTQYF TGTGCCAGCAGTGAATTAGCGGGAGATACGCAGTATTTT TRBJ2-3 TRBV2 few TRBD2
CASSQLGLVQETQYF TGCGCCAGCAGCCAACTAGGACTAGTACAAGAGACCCAGTACTTC TRBJ2-5 TRBV4-1 . TRBD2
CAWSLMNTEAFF TGTGCCTGGAGTTTAATGAACACTGAAGCTTTCTTT TRBJ1-1 TRBV30 . .
CASSSGLEMYNEQFF TGCGCCAGCAGCTCGGGACTGGAGATGTACAATGAGCAGTTCTTC TRBJ2-1 TRBV5-1 . .
CASSQGQIYEQYF TGCGCCAGCAGCCAAGGGCAGATTTACGAGCAGTACTTC TRBJ2-7 TRBV4-1 few .
CASSAPGQNTGELFF TGTGCCAGCAGCGCCCCCGGACAGAACACCGGGGAGCTGTTTTTT TRBJ2-2 TRBV9 few .
CASSSNGQGDEQYF TGCGCCAGCAGCTCCAACGGACAGGGGGACGAGCAGTACTTC TRBJ2-7 TRBV5-1 . TRBD1
CATKGSRGYYGYTF TGTGCCACAAAAGGGAGCAGGGGGTACTATGGCTACACCTTC TRBJ1-2 TRBV6-5 . TRBD1